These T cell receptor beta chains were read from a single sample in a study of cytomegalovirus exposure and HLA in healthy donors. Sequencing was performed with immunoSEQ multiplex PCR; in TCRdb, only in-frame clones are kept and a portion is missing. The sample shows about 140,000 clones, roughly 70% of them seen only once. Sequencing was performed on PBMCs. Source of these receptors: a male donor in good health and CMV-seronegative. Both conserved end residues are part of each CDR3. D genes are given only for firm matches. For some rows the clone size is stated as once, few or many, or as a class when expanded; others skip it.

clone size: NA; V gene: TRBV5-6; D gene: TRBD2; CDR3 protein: CASSFGYSGGDSSYNEQFF
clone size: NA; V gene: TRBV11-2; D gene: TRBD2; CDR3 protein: CASSLLAGDDNEQFF
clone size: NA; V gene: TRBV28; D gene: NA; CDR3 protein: CASSSNPTWGRDILETQYF
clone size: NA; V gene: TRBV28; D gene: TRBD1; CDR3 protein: CAVKRQGVAYGYTF
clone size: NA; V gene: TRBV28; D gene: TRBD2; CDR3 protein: CASSLLGLAANTGELFF
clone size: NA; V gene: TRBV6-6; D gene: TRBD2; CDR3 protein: CASSAGRTRQETQYF
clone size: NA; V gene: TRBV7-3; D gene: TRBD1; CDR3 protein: CAPEDRGSYEQYF
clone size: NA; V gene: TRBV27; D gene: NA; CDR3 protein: CASSSLLAGDTQYF
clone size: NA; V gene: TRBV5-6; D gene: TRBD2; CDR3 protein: CASRLGGTSIHEQYF
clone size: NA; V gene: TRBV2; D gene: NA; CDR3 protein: CASSVQGWGTDTQYF
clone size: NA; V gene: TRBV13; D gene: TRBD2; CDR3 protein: CASSLGLAGSYNEQFF
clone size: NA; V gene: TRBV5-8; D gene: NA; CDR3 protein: CASSLAPIKMGGRDTEAFF
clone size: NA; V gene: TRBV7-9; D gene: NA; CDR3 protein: CSSSLGPGNQPQHF
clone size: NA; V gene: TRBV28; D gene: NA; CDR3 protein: CASSLLYEQYF
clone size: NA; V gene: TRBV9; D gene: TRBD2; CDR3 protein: CASSAGTSGGGITDTQYF
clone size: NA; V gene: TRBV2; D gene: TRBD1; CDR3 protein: CASSEREGARQPQHF
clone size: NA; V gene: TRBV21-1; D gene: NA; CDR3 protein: CASSNLAGLRQPQHF
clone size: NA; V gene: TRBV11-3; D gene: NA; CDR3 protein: CASSLARNTGELFF
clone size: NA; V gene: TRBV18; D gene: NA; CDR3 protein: CASSPRGIGTSYNEQFF
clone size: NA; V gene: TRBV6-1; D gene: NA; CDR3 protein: CASRGATPLGAFF
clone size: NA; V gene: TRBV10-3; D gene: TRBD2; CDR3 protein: CAIKSGGPTDTQYF
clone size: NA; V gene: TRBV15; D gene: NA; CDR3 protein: CATAAPDFSTDTQYF
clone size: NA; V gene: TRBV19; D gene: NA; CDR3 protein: CASSMGAVNQPQHF
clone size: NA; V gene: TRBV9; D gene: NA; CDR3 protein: CASSAPRGGGFTDTQYF
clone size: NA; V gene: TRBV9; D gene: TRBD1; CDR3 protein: CASSRQGGDTEAFF
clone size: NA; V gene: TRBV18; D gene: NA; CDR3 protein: CASSPKLTSSYEQYF
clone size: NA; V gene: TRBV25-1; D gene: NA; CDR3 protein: CASSEIAGGPAFF
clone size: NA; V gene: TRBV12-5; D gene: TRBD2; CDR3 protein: CASGFAGARGDEQFF
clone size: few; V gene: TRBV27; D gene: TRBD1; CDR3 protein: CATPKGARGGELFF
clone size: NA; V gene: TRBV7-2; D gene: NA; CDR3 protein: CASSEGVRNEQYF
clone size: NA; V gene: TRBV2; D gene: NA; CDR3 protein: CASSEAPPTRGELFF
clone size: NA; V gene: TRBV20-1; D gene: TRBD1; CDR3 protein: CSARDGTLRGF
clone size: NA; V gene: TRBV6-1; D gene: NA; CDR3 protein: CASSEYLTGRKYTEAFF
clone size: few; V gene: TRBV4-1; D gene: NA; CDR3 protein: CASSQYSPPGAGELFF
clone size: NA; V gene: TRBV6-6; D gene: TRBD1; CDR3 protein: CASSTGAWGQPQHF
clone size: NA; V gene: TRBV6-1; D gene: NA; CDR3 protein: CASNRQKNTGELFF
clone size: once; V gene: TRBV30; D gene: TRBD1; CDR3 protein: CAWNRGTYGYTF
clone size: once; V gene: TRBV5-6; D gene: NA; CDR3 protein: CASSAGPTNEKLFF
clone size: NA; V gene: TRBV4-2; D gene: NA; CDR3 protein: CASSPDPTRLNQETQYF
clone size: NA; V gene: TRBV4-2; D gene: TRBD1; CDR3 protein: CASSQEEGALGGELFF
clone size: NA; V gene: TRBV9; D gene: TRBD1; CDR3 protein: CASSVLWGQGARCSYEQYF
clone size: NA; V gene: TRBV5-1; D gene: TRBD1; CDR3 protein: CASGQRQGAAGEKLFF
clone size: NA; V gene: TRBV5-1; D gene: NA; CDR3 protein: CASSLVKGTGSTTLHMNTEAFF
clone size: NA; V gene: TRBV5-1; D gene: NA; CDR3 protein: CASSSGLALNEQFF
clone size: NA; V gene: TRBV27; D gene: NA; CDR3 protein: CASSLYEGSPLHF
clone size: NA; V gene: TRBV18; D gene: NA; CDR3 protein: CASSPPFARVSRGYTF
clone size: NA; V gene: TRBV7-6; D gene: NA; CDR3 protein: CASSLARGDTGELFF
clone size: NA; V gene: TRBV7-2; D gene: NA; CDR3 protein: CASSPPGLSYEQYF
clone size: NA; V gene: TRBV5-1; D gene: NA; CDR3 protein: CASSLNPGVKNGQNIQYF
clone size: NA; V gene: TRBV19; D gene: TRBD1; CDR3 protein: CASSSTGQVGEKLFF